What follows are 11 T cell receptor beta chains derived from one specimen sequenced in a study of cytotoxic CD8 clonotypes in ibrutinib-treated CLL. Assay used: immunoSEQ multiplex PCR; TCRdb lists only in-frame clones, some missing. The repertoire consists of hundreds of thousands of clones, with about 77% occurring once and the leading ten covering about 6.7%. This material consisted of PBMCs, taken before ibrutinib treatment. The receptors here all came from a human donor with chronic lymphocytic leukemia.

The V call is TRBV18, the J call TRBJ2-2, with 10 bases matching TRBD2. J was trimmed by 5 bases and V by 2 bases; bases with no gene match: 2. Germline V lookup: CDR1 KGHSH, CDR2 LQKENI. This CDR3 region has 15 residues. The CDR3 protein is CASSPSTSGTGELFF. CDR3 bases: TGTGCCAGCTCACCATCGACTAGCGGGACCGGGGAGCTGTTTTTT.

The DNA for the CDR3 is TGTGCCTGGAGTGTAGAGGGGGGCTATGGCTACACCTTC. As protein: CAWSVEGGYGYTF. V gene TRBV30 combines with J gene TRBJ1-2; possible D gene TRBD1, 6 bases. The germline V gene encodes CDR1 GTSNPN and CDR2 SVGIG (reference sequence). Trimming stripped 0 bases from V and 4 bases from J, with 9 bases between. This CDR3 is 13 amino acids long. The variable domain in full, with the rest retrieved from reference TRBV30 and TRBJ1-2, is SQTIHQWPATLVQPVGSPLSLECTVEGTSNPNLYWYRQAAGRGLQLLFYSVGIGQISSEVPQNLSASRPQDRQFILSSKKLLLSDSGFYLCAWSVEGGYGYTFGSGTRLTVV.

This rearrangement joins TRBV4-3 to TRBJ2-3; a weak D match, TRBD2 (6 bases). V dropped 1 base and J dropped 6 bases, with 14 bases sitting between them. The germline V gene encodes CDR1 LGHNA and CDR2 YSLEER. CDR3 length: 15 residues. The CDR3 loop reads CASSQGWSSGDTQYF. Here the CDR3 DNA reads TGCGCCAGCAGCCAAGGGTGGAGTAGCGGTGATACGCAGTATTTT.

The chain employs TRBV6-5 and TRBJ2-7; TRBD1 matches at 7 bases. There are 15 residues in the CDR3. With V trimmed by 5 bases and J by 2 bases, 9 bases remained unmatched. Looked up from germline, CDR1 is MNHEY and CDR2 is SVGAGI. CDR3 protein: CASSRPGTEAYEQYF. In DNA form, the CDR3 reads TGTGCCAGCAGTCGACCCGGGACAGAAGCCTACGAGCAGTACTTC.

The chain is built from TRBV12-5 and TRBJ2-4, with TRBD1 matching over 9 bases. From germline, CDR1 is LGHNT and CDR2 FRNRAP. This CDR3 spans 16 amino acids. The trim removed 5 bases at V and 8 bases at J, leaving 13 bases unmatched. The chain's CDR3 is CASGLRGRDRVHIQYF. The CDR3 DNA sequence: TGTGCTAGTGGTCTCCGAGGCCGGGACAGGGTACACATTCAGTACTTC. The complete variable domain, with remaining parts taken from reference TRBV12-5 and TRBJ2-4, reads DARVTQTPRHKVTEMGQEVTMRCQPILGHNTVFWYRQTMMQGLELLAYFRNRAPLDDSGMPKDRFSAEMPDATLATLKIQPSEPRDSAVYFCASGLRGRDRVHIQYFGAGTRLSVL.

V gene TRBV30 combines with J gene TRBJ1-1; D gene uncertain. The CDR3 sequence is 12 residues long. V was shortened by 3 bases and J by 5 bases, with 10 bases between the two germline ends. Germline assignment: CDR1 GTSNPN and CDR2 SVGIG (reference sequence). Written as DNA, the CDR3 is TGTGCCTGGAGCGACGACCGGACTGAAGCTTTCTTT. Translating gives CAWSDDRTEAFF.

The rearrangement joins TRBV4-3 to TRBJ2-3; 7 bases match TRBD1. The CDR3 covers 16 residues. Unmatched junction bases numbered 10, after V lost 7 bases and J lost 0 bases. Germline V gene data show CDR1 as LGHNA and CDR2 as YSLEER. CDR3 nucleotide sequence: TGCGCCAGCACAAAAAGACAGGGACCTAGCACAGATACGCAGTATTTT. Its translation: CASTKRQGPSTDTQYF.

This sequence joins TRBV5-1 and TRBJ2-1, with TRBD2 identical over 9 bases. V shed 9 bases and J 5 bases; nucleotides not matched to a gene: 12. Per germline, CDR1 SGHRS and CDR2 YFSETQ. This CDR3 has 15 residues. CDR3 region: CANLKREVLDNEQFF. The CDR3 region has the DNA TGCGCCAACCTAAAGCGGGAGGTGCTCGACAATGAGCAGTTCTTC.

The chain carries TRBV27 and TRBJ2-6; 12 bases agree with TRBD2. The CDR3 has 17 residues. V was pared by 9 bases and J by 0 bases, with 6 bases of the junction left unmatched. Germline V gene lookup returns CDR1 MNHEY and CDR2 SMNVEV (reference sequence). The CDR3 sequence is CASSTSGRTSGANVLTF. The CDR3 coding sequence is TGTGCCAGTTCGACTAGCGGGAGAACCTCTGGGGCCAACGTCCTGACTTTC.

This chain connects TRBV5-1 to TRBJ2-1; either TRBD1 or TRBD2 may fit D (5 bases each). CDR3 length: 14 residues. Trimming shortened V by 3 bases and J by 6 bases, and 13 bases separated the two germline ends. Germline V gene sequence: CDR1 SGHRS, CDR2 YFSETQ. CDR3 region: CASSSRDPPNEQFF. The CDR3 DNA sequence: TGCGCCAGCAGCTCCAGGGACCCCCCCAATGAGCAGTTCTTC.

This clone was found once. The rearrangement joins TRBV7-2 to TRBJ1-4; 7 nucleotides align to TRBD1. The V gene end was trimmed by 3 bases and the J gene end by 8 bases; junction bases not matched to a gene: 12. The CDR3 is 16 amino acids. Germline V gene sequence: CDR1 SGHTA, CDR2 FQGNSA. CDR3 amino acids: CASSLGLAGGSEKLFF. The CDR3 region has the DNA TGTGCCAGCAGCTTGGGGTTGGCAGGGGGTAGCGAAAAACTGTTTTTT.